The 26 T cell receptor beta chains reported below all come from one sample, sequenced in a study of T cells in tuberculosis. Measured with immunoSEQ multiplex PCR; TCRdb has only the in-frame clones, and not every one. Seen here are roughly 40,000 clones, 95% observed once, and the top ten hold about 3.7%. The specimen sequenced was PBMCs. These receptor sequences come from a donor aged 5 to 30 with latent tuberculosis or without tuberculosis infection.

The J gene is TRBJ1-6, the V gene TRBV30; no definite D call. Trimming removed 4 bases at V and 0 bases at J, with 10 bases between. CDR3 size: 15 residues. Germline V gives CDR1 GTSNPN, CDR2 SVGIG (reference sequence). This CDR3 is CAWKPGSSYNSPLHF. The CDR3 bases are TGTGCCTGGAAGCCTGGGAGCTCCTATAATTCACCCCTCCACTTT.

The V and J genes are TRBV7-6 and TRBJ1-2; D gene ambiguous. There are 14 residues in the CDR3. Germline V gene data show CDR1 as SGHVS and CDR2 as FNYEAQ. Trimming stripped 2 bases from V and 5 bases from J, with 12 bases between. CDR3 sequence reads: CASSLRGIGYGYTF. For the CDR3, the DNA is TGTGCCAGCAGCTTACGGGGAATAGGGTATGGCTACACCTTC. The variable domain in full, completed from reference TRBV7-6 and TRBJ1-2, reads GAGVSQSPRYKVTKRGQDVALRCDPISGHVSLYWYRQALGQGPEFLTYFNYEAQQDKSGLPNDRFSAERPEGSISTLTIQRTEQRDSAMYRCASSLRGIGYGYTFGSGTRLTVV.

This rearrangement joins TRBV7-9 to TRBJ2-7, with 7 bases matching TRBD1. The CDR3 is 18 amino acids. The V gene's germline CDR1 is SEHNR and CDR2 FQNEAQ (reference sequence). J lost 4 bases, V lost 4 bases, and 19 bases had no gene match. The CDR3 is CASSSGGQVPFSHYEQYF. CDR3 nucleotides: TGTGCCAGCAGCTCAGGAGGACAGGTACCCTTTTCCCATTACGAGCAGTACTTC. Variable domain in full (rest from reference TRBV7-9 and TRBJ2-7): DTGVSQNPRHKITKRGQNVTFRCDPISEHNRLYWYRQTLGQGPEFLTYFQNEAQLEKSRLLSDRFSAERPKGSFSTLEIQRTEQGDSAMYLCASSSGGQVPFSHYEQYFGPGTRLTVT.

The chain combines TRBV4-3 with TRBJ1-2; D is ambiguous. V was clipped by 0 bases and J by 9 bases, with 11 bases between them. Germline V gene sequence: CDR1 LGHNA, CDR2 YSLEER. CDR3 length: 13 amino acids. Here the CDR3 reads CASSQDILGSYTF. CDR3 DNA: TGCGCCAGCAGCCAAGATATTCTAGGCAGCTACACCTTC.

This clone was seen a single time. CDR3 in DNA: TGTGCCAGTAGTATAGATCCAGGCGATGAAAAACTGTTTTTT. It is translated as CASSIDPGDEKLFF. The chain has TRBV19 and TRBJ1-4; D is ambiguous. Germline V gene data show CDR1 as LNHDA and CDR2 as SQIVND (reference sequence). The germline V and J ends were trimmed by 0 bases and 6 bases, with 8 bases remaining between them. This CDR3 is built from 14 residues.

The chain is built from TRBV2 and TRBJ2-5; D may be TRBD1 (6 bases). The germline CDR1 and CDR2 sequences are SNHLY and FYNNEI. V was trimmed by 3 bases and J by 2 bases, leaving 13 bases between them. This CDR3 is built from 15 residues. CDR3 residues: CASSERLQGQETQYF. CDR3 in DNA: TGTGCCAGCAGTGAGAGGCTCCAGGGGCAAGAGACCCAGTACTTC.

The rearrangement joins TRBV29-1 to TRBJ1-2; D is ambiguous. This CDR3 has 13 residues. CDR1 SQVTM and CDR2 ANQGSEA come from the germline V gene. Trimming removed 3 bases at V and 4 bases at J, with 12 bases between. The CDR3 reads CSVDRRLGYGYTF. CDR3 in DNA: TGCAGCGTTGATCGGAGATTGGGCTATGGCTACACCTTC.

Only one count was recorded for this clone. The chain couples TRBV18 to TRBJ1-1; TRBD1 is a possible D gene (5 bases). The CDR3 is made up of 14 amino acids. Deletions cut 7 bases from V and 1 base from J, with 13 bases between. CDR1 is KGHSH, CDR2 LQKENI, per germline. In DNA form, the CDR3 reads TGTGCCAGCTTCGGGGGGGGGAAGAACACTGAAGCTTTCTTT. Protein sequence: CASFGGGKNTEAFF. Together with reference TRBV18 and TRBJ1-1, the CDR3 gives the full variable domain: NAGVMQNPRHLVRRRGQEARLRCSPMKGHSHVYWYRQLPEEGLKFMVYLQKENIIDESGMPKERFSAEFPKEGPSILRIQQVVRGDSAAYFCASFGGGKNTEAFFGQGTRLTVV.

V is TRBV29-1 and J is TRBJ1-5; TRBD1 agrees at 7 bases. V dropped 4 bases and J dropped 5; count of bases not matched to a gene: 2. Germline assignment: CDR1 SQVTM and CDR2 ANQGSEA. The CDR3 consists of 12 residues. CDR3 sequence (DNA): TGCAGCGTTGGACAGGGCGATCAGCCCCAGCATTTT. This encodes CSVGQGDQPQHF.

The CDR3 DNA is TGTGCCAGCAGCTCAATCCATACCTTGGACGGGAGGGAGTTCACTGAAGCTTTCTTT. This encodes CASSSIHTLDGREFTEAFF. The V call is TRBV11-2, the J call TRBJ1-1, with no clear D. CDR1 is SGHAT, CDR2 FQNNGV, per germline. There are 19 residues in the CDR3. Between the trimmed V and J ends, which lost 4 bases and 4 bases, there was a span of 28 bases.

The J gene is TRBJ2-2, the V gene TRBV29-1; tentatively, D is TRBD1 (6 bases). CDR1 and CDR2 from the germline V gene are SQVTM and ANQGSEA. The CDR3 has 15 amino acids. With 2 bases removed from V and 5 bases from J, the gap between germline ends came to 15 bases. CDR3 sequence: CSVEKVGARTGELFF. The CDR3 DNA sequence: TGCAGCGTTGAAAAAGTGGGGGCGCGGACCGGGGAGCTGTTTTTT.

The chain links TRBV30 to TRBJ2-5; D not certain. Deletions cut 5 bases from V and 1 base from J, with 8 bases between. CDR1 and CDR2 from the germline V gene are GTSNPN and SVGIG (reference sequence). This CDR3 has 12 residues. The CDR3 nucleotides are TGTGCCTGGGAGGAGCTCCAAGAGACCCAGTACTTC. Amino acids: CAWEELQETQYF.

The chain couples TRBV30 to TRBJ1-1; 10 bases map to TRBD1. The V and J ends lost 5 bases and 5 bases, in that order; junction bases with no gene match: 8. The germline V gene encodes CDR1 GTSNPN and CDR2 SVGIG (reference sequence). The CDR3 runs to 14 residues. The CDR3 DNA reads TGTGCCTGGGCTCGACAGGGGGCAAATACTGAAGCTTTCTTT. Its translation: CAWARQGANTEAFF.

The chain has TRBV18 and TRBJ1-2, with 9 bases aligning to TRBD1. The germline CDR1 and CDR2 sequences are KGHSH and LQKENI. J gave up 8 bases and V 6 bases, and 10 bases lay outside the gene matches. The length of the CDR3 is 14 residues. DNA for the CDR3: TGTGCCAGCTCTCCCGACAGGGGGATCGTCGGCTACACCTTC. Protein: CASSPDRGIVGYTF.

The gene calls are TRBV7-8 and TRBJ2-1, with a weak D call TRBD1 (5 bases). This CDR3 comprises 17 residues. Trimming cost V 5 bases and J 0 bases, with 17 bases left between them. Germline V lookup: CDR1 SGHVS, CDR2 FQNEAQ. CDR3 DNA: TGTGCCAGCAGCCAATTTCACAGGATGAGCTCCTACAATGAGCAGTTCTTC. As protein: CASSQFHRMSSYNEQFF.

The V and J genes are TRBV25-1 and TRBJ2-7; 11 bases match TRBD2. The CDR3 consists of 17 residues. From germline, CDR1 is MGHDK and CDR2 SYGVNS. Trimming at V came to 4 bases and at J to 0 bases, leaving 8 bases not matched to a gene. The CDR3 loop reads CASSVLSGTSGSYEQYF. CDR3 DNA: TGTGCCAGCAGTGTTCTATCCGGGACTAGCGGCTCCTACGAGCAGTACTTC.

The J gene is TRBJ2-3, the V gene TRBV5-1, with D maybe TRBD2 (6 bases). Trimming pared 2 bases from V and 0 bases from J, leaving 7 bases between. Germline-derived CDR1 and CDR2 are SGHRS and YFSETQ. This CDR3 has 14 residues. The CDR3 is CASSLGTSTDTQYF. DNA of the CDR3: TGCGCCAGCAGCTTAGGGACTAGCACAGATACGCAGTATTTT.

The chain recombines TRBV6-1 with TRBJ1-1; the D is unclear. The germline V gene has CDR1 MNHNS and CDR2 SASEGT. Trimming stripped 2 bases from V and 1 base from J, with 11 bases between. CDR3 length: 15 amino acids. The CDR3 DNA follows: TGTGCCAGCAGTGAATGGCGGGCAGCGAACACTGAAGCTTTCTTT. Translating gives CASSEWRAANTEAFF.

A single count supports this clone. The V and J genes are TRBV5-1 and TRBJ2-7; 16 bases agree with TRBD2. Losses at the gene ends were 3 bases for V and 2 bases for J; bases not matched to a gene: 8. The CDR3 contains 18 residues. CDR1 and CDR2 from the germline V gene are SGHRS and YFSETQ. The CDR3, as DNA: TGCGCCAGCAGCTCGGGACTAGCGGGGGGGCTTAATACCTACGAGCAGTACTTC. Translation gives CASSSGLAGGLNTYEQYF.

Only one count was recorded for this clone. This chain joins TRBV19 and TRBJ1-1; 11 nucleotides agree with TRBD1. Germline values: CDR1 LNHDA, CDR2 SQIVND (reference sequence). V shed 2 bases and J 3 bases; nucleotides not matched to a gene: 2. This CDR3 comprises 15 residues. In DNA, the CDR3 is TGTGCCAGTAGTATATGGGGACAGGGGGACACTGAAGCTTTCTTT. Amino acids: CASSIWGQGDTEAFF.

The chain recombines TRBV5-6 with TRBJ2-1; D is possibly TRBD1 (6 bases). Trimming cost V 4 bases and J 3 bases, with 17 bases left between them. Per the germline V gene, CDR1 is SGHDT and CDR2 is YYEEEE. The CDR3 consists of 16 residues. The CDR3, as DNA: TGTGCCAGCAGCCCCCAGGACAGTCCACGCTACAATGAGCAGTTCTTC. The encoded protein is CASSPQDSPRYNEQFF.

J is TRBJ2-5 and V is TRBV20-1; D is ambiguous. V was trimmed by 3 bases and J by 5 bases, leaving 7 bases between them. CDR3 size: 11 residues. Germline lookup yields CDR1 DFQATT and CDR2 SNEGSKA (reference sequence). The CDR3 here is CSARAPETQYF. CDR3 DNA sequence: TGCAGTGCTAGGGCCCCCGAGACCCAGTACTTC.

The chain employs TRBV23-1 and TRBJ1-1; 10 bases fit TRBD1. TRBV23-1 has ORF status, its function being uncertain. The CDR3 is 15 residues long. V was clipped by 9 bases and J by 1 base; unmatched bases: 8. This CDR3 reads CASSGTGDGNTEAFF. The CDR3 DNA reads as TGCGCCAGTTCTGGGACAGGGGATGGGAACACTGAAGCTTTCTTT.

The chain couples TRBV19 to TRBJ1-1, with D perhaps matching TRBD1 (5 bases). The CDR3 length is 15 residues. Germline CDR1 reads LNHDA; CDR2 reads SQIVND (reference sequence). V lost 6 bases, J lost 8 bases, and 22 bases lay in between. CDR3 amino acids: CASRTMGGPGKEAFF. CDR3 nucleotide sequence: TGTGCCAGTAGGACCATGGGGGGACCGGGTAAAGAAGCTTTCTTT.

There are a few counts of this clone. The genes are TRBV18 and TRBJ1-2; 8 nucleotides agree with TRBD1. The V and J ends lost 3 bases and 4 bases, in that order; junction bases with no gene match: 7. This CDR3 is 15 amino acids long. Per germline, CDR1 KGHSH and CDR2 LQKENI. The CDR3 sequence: CASSPDRTGLYGYTF. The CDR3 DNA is TGTGCCAGCTCACCCGATCGGACAGGGCTCTATGGCTACACCTTC.

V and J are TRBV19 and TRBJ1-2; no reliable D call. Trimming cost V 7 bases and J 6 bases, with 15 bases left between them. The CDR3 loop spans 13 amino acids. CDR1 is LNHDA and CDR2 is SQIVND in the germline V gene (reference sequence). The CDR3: CASMYGEENGYTF. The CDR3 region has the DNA TGTGCCAGTATGTACGGGGAGGAGAATGGCTACACCTTC.